These 16 T cell receptor beta chains came from one sample sequenced in a study of cytomegalovirus exposure and HLA in healthy donors. The PCR had 60 Vbeta and 13 Jbeta primers. TCRdb keeps only in-frame clones here, not all; method: immunoSEQ multiplex PCR. The sample has 95,000 to 150,000 clones, approximately 80% seen once. Sequencing input: PBMCs. The receptors shown here come from a middle-aged man in good health and CMV-seronegative.

The chain carries TRBV4-1 and TRBJ1-1; 8 bases line up with TRBD1. Per germline, CDR1 MGHRA and CDR2 YSYEKL. With V trimmed by 4 bases and J by 4 bases, 11 bases remained unmatched. This CDR3 comprises 16 residues. The CDR3 DNA sequence: TGCGCCAGCAGCCCTCCAGGGGGCGCGAGGGCCACTGAAGCTTTCTTT. As protein: CASSPPGGARATEAFF.

This clone was observed a handful of times. The chain carries TRBV5-4 and TRBJ2-5; TRBD1 might be the D (5 bases). The CDR3 is 13 amino acids. V was cut by 1 base and J by 4 bases, with 8 bases left in between. Germline V gene lookup returns CDR1 SGHNT and CDR2 YYREEE (reference sequence). The CDR3 reads CASSLRGSETQYF. Here the CDR3 DNA reads TGTGCCAGCAGCTTGAGGGGCTCAGAGACCCAGTACTTC.

This clone was seen once. The rearrangement uses TRBV2 and TRBJ1-1, with D possibly matching TRBD1 (6 bases). CDR3 length: 14 residues. Germline V gene lookup returns CDR1 SNHLY and CDR2 FYNNEI. Trimming left V 4 bases short and J 5 bases short, with 14 bases between. CDR3 in amino acids: CASSVQTGWTEAFF. The CDR3 DNA is TGTGCCAGCAGTGTTCAGACAGGTTGGACTGAAGCTTTCTTT.

The chain joins TRBV7-8 to TRBJ2-5, with 13 bases matching TRBD2. The CDR3 spans 18 residues. V lost 5 bases, J lost 3 bases, and 12 bases stayed unmatched. Germline V gene data show CDR1 as SGHVS and CDR2 as FQNEAQ. CDR3 region: CASSPPPELAGGEETQYF. CDR3 DNA sequence: TGTGCCAGCAGCCCTCCCCCCGAACTAGCGGGGGGGGAAGAGACCCAGTACTTC.

V is TRBV27 and J is TRBJ2-5, with 8 positions matching TRBD2. The end of the DNA is better explained by TRBJ2-7, so the J call may be wrong. The CDR3 is 14 residues long. CDR1 MNHEY and CDR2 SMNVEV come from the germline V gene (reference sequence). The CDR3 loop is CASSLRRGVYEQYF. The CDR3 bases are TGTGCCAGCAGTTTAAGGCGGGGGGTCTACGAGCAGTACTTC.

V gene TRBV28 combines with J gene TRBJ1-1; tentatively, D is TRBD1 (5 bases). The CDR3 covers 11 residues. Trimming removed 6 bases from V and 11 bases from J, with 13 bases in between. Germline lookup yields CDR1 MDHEN and CDR2 SYDVKM. This chain's CDR3 is CASRLGGFAFF. CDR3 in DNA: TGTGCCAGCAGGTTGGGGGGTTTCGCTTTCTTT.

The chain uses TRBV29-1 and TRBJ1-5, with no clear D. This CDR3 has 12 residues. Germline-derived CDR1 and CDR2 are SQVTM and ANQGSEA. V lost 5 bases and J 0 bases, leaving 5 bases between the germline ends. The CDR3 spells CSVRDSNQPQHF. Here the CDR3 DNA reads TGCAGCGTTCGGGATAGCAATCAGCCCCAGCATTTT.

The rearrangement links TRBV2 to TRBJ1-2; no clear D gene. Trimming removed 6 bases from V and 0 bases from J, with 5 bases in between. The CDR3 length is 12 residues. Germline V gene lookup returns CDR1 SNHLY and CDR2 FYNNEI. CDR3: CASSSSNYGYTF. Here the CDR3 DNA reads TGTGCCAGCAGCTCCTCTAACTATGGCTACACCTTC.

This clone appeared a few times. This chain connects TRBV7-2 to TRBJ1-4; 12 bases are a match to TRBD1. The CDR3 is 15 amino acids. Germline V gives CDR1 SGHTA, CDR2 FQGNSA. V was clipped by 2 bases and J by 11 bases; unmatched bases: 6. CDR3 region: CASSLRDRGPFKLFF. Written as DNA, the CDR3 is TGTGCCAGCAGCTTAAGGGACAGGGGGCCCTTCAAACTGTTTTTT.

This chain links TRBV10-3 with TRBJ2-2; the D gene is possibly TRBD1 (6 bases). Germline V gives CDR1 ENHRY, CDR2 SYGVKD. With 3 bases removed from V and 2 bases from J, the gap between germline ends came to 10 bases. The CDR3 covers 15 residues. The CDR3 region is CAISEQGGNTGELFF. In DNA form, the CDR3 reads TGTGCCATCAGTGAACAAGGGGGTAACACCGGGGAGCTGTTTTTT.

This clone was recorded a few times. The chain employs TRBV19 and TRBJ2-7; 8 bases match TRBD1. The germline gives CDR1 LNHDA, CDR2 SQIVND (reference sequence). J was trimmed by 4 bases and V by 0 bases; bases with no gene match: 11. The CDR3 is made up of 17 amino acids. Here the CDR3 DNA reads TGTGCCAGTAGTATAGATAGGGGCAGGGGGCTATTTTACGAGCAGTACTTC. Encoded protein: CASSIDRGRGLFYEQYF. Together with reference TRBV19 and TRBJ2-7, the CDR3 gives the full variable domain: DGGITQSPKYLFRKEGQNVTLSCEQNLNHDAMYWYRQDPGQGLRLIYYSQIVNDFQKGDIAEGYSVSREKKESFPLTVTSAQKNPTAFYLCASSIDRGRGLFYEQYFGPGTRLTVT.

The chain couples TRBV4-3 to TRBJ1-3, with D possibly being TRBD1 (5 bases). V lost 6 bases to trimming and J lost 2 bases, with 14 bases between them. The germline gives CDR1 LGHNA, CDR2 YSLEER. The CDR3 covers 15 residues. The CDR3 DNA sequence: TGCGCCAGCAGTCACACGGGGGGAACTGGAAACACCATATATTTT. Translation gives CASSHTGGTGNTIYF.

This clone was recorded once. The chain couples TRBV15 to TRBJ2-5, with D unresolved. Germline V gives CDR1 LNHNV, CDR2 YYDKDF (reference sequence). The CDR3 contains 11 residues. V was pared by 3 bases and J by 6 bases, with 5 bases between. CDR3 residues: CATSRGQTQYF. In DNA, the CDR3 is TGTGCCACCAGCAGGGGCCAGACCCAGTACTTC.

V and J are TRBV29-1 and TRBJ2-2; no firm D call. CDR1 and CDR2 from the germline V gene are SQVTM and ANQGSEA. CDR3 length equals 14 residues. The DNA of the CDR3 is TGCACCTTATCGACTGGAATGAACACCGGGGAGCTGTTTTTT. Residues: CTLSTGMNTGELFF.

V is TRBV7-3 and J is TRBJ1-3; 7 nucleotides align to TRBD1. Germline V gives CDR1 SGHTA, CDR2 FQGTGA. The junction had 3 bases not matched to a gene; V was cut back by 1 base and J by 3 bases. The CDR3 loop spans 15 amino acids. CDR3 sequence reads: CASSLIGGNGNTIYF. CDR3 nucleotides: TGTGCCAGCAGCTTAATAGGGGGCAATGGAAACACCATATATTTT.

The V and J genes are TRBV29-1 and TRBJ2-4; possibly TRBD1 for D (6 bases). Germline CDR1 reads SQVTM; CDR2 reads ANQGSEA. Between the trimmed V and J ends, which lost 4 bases and 10 bases, there was a span of 17 bases. The CDR3 extends over 13 amino acids. The CDR3 nucleotides are TGCAGCGTTGCCGGGACACTATCCGGAATTCAGTACTTC. As protein: CSVAGTLSGIQYF.